The 5 T cell receptor beta chains in this list originate from one sample, sequenced in a study of blood T cell repertoires in COVID-19. The method was immunoSEQ multiplex PCR; TCRdb's version includes in-frame clones alone and lacks a portion of them. The sample yields approximately 97,000 clones, nearly 90% seen once. Sequencing used peripheral blood. The receptors come from a man between 45 and 60 years old with active COVID-19.

This chain joins TRBV11-3 and TRBJ2-1, with 11 bases that match TRBD2. Germline CDR1 and CDR2: SGHNT and YENEEA. V lost 1 base, J lost 7 bases, and 18 bases stayed unmatched. This CDR3 contains 20 residues. CDR3 sequence reads: CASSLGSPRLAGPAGNEQFF. The CDR3 region has the DNA TGTGCCAGCAGCTTAGGATCTCCGAGACTAGCGGGGCCAGCCGGGAATGAGCAGTTCTTC.

This chain connects TRBV19 to TRBJ2-3; 8 bases fit TRBD1. V shed 4 bases and J 6 bases; nucleotides not matched to a gene: 6. This CDR3 has 14 amino acids. Germline V gives CDR1 LNHDA, CDR2 SQIVND (reference sequence). CDR3 protein: CASSNRDRTDTQYF. The CDR3 region has the DNA TGTGCCAGTAGTAACCGGGACAGGACTGATACGCAGTATTTT.

This chain joins TRBV6-5 and TRBJ2-7, with TRBD2 matching 11 bases. V dropped 6 bases and J dropped 3; count of bases not matched to a gene: 7. Germline-derived CDR1 and CDR2 are MNHEY and SVGAGI. CDR3 length equals 15 residues. For the CDR3, the DNA is TGTGCCAGCAGCCGAGCTAGCGGGGGGCTCTACGAGCAGTACTTC. Translated, it gives CASSRASGGLYEQYF.

The chain employs TRBV11-2 and TRBJ2-2, with D maybe TRBD2 (7 bases). The germline gives CDR1 SGHAT, CDR2 FQNNGV. This CDR3 has 16 amino acids. Trimming took off 2 bases at V and 0 bases at J, with 10 bases between the two ends. This CDR3 reads CASSLRGGANTGELFF. The CDR3 region has the DNA TGTGCCAGCAGCTTAAGGGGGGGTGCGAACACCGGGGAGCTGTTTTTT.

V usage is TRBV10-3 and J usage is TRBJ2-3, with D possibly being TRBD1 (6 bases). This CDR3 spans 16 amino acids. Germline CDR1 and CDR2: ENHRY and SYGVKD. V gave up 10 bases and J gave up 1 base, with 21 bases separating them. CDR3 DNA sequence: TGTGCCACTACCGAGGGGGTACTGTCTGGCACAGATACGCAGTATTTT. Protein product: CATTEGVLSGTDTQYF.